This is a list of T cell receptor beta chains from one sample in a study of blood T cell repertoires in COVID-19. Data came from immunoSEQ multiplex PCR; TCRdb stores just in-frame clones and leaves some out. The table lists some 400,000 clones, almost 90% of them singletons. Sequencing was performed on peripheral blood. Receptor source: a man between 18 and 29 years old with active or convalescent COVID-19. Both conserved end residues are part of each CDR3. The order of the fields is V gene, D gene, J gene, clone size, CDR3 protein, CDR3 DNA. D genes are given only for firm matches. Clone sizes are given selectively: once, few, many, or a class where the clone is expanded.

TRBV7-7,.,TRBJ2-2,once,CASSLGGDSNTGELFF,TGTGCCAGCAGCTTAGGGGGGGATTCGAACACCGGGGAGCTGTTTTTT
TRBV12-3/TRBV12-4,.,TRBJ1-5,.,CASSLLNQPQHF,TGTGCCAGCAGTCTCCTCAATCAGCCCCAGCATTTT
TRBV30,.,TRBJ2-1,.,CAWSVAASYNEQFF,TGTGCCTGGAGTGTGGCGGCCTCCTACAATGAGCAGTTCTTC
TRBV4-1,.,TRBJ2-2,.,CASSPRDTGELFF,TGCGCCAGCAGCCCTCGGGATACCGGGGAGCTGTTTTTT
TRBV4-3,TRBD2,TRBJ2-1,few,CASSQDETSGSNEQFF,TGCGCCAGCAGCCAAGACGAGACTAGCGGGAGTAATGAGCAGTTCTTC
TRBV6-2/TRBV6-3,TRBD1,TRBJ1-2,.,CASSYLGQGSYGYTF,TGTGCCAGCAGTTACCTGGGACAGGGATCCTATGGCTACACCTTC
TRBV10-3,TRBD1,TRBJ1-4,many,CAISDSTGSNEKLFF,TGTGCCATCAGTGACTCGACAGGGTCTAATGAAAAACTGTTTTTT
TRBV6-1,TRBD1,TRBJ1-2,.,CASSEAGQNSVYGYTF,TGTGCCAGCAGTGAGGCGGGACAGAATTCCGTCTATGGCTACACCTTC
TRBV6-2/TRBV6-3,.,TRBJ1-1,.,CASSSFEDRPDTEAFF,TGTGCCAGCAGCTCTTTTGAGGACAGACCGGACACTGAAGCTTTCTTT
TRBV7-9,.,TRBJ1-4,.,CASTSRGTNEKLFF,TGTGCCAGCACCTCACGAGGAACTAATGAAAAACTGTTTTTT
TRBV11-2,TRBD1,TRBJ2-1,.,CASSFGQGRANEQFF,TGTGCCAGCAGCTTCGGACAGGGGCGGGCCAATGAGCAGTTCTTC
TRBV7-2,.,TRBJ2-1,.,CASSLGGGGGNEQFF,TGTGCCAGCAGCTTAGGGGGAGGGGGTGGCAATGAGCAGTTCTTC
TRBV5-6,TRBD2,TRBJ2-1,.,CASSLLLAAAYNEQFF,TGTGCCAGCAGCTTGTTGCTAGCGGCAGCCTACAATGAGCAGTTCTTC
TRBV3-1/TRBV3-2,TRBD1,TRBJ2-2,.,CATKTGSTGELFF,TGTGCCACCAAGACAGGGTCCACCGGGGAGCTGTTTTTT
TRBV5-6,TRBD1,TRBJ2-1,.,CASNQMTGTPYNEQFF,TGTGCCAGCAACCAAATGACAGGGACACCCTACAATGAGCAGTTCTTC
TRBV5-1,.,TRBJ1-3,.,CASSFNSGNTIYF,TGCGCCAGCAGCTTTAACTCTGGAAACACCATATATTTT
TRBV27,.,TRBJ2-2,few,CASSRRSGTGELFF,TGTGCCAGCAGTCGACGATCAGGGACCGGGGAGCTGTTTTTT
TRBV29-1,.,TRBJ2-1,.,CSSQGDSSSYNEQFF,TGCAGCAGTCAAGGGGACTCGAGCTCCTACAATGAGCAGTTCTTC
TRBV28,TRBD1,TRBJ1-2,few,CASSTNRGYNYGYTF,TGTGCCAGCAGCACTAACAGGGGATATAACTATGGCTACACCTTC
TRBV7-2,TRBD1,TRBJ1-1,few,CASSFPDRGQMNTEAFF,TGTGCCAGCAGCTTCCCGGACAGGGGGCAAATGAACACTGAAGCTTTCTTT
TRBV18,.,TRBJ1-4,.,CASSPFLAPSEEKLFF,TGTGCCAGCTCACCATTTCTCGCCCCCTCTGAGGAAAAACTGTTTTTT
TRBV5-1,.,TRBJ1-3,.,CASSLSGDGNTIYF,TGCGCCAGCAGCTTGTCGGGGGATGGAAACACCATATATTTT
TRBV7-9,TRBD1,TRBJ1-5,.,CASSLALGQGAQPQHF,TGTGCCAGCAGCTTAGCGCTGGGACAGGGAGCTCAGCCCCAGCATTTT
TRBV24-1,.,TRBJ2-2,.,CATSPRGTNTNTGELFF,TGTGCCACCAGCCCACGGGGGACGAACACGAACACCGGGGAGCTGTTTTTT
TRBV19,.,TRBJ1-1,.,CASSIPDIVNTEAFF,TGTGCCAGTAGTATACCCGACATCGTGAACACTGAAGCTTTCTTT
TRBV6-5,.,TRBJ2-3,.,CASSQTWDTQYF,TGTGCCAGCAGCCAGACATGGGATACGCAGTATTTT
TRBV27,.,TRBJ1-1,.,CASRSAGGATEAFF,TGTGCCAGCAGGTCGGCAGGAGGGGCCACTGAAGCTTTCTTT
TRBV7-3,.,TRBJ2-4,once,CASSPGPAAKNIQYF,TGTGCCAGCAGCCCAGGCCCCGCAGCCAAAAACATTCAGTACTTC
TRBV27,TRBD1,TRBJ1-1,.,CASRGFDRENTEAFF,TGTGCCAGCAGAGGATTCGACAGGGAGAACACTGAAGCTTTCTTT
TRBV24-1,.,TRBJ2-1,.,CATSDWTNNNEQFF,TGTGCCACCAGTGATTGGACAAATAACAATGAGCAGTTCTTC
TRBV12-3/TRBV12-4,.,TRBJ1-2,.,CASSSGHIYGYTF,TGTGCCAGCAGTAGTGGACACATCTATGGCTACACCTTC
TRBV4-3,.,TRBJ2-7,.,CASSQDYKDLSYEQYF,TGCGCCAGCAGCCAAGATTACAAGGACTTATCCTACGAGCAGTACTTC